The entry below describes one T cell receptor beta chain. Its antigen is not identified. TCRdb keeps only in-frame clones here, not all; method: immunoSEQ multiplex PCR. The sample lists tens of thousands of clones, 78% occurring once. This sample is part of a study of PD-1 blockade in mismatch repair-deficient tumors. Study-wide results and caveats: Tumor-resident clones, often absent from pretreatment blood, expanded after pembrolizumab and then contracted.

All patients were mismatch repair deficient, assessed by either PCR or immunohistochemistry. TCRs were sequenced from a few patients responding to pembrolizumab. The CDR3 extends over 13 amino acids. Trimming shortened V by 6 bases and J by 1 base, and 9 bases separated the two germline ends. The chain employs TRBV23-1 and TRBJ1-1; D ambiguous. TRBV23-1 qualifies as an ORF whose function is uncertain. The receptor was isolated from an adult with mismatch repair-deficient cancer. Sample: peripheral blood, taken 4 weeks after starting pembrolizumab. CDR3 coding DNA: TGCGCCAGCAGCCGCGCCCGGAACACTGAAGCTTTCTTT. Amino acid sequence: CASSRARNTEAFF.